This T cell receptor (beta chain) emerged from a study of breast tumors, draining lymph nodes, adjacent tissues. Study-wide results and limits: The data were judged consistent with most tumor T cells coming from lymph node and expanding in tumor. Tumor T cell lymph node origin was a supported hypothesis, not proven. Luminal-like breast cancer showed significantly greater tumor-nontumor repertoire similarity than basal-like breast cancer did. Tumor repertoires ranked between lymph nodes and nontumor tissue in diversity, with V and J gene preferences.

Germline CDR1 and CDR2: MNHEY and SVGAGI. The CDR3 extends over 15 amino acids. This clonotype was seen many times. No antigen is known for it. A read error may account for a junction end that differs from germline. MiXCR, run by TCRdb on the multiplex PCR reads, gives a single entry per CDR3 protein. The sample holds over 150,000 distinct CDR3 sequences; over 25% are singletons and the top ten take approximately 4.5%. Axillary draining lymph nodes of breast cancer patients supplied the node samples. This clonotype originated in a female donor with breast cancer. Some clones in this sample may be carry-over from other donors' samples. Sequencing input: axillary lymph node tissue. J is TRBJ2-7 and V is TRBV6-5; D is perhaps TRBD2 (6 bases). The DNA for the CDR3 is TGTGCCAGCAGTCACTCGCGGGGAAGCTCCTACGAGCAGTACTTC. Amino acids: CASSHSRGSSYEQYF.